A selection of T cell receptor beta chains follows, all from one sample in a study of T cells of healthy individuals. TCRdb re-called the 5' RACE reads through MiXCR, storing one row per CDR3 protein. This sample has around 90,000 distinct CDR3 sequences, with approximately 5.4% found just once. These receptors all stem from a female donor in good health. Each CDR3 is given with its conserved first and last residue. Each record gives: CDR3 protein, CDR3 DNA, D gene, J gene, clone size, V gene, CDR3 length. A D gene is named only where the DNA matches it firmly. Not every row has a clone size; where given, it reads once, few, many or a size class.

CDR3aa: CASSPLAGMDTGELFF; CDR3nt: TGTGCCAGCAGCCCTTTAGCGGGCATGGACACCGGGGAGCTGTTTTTT; d_gene: TRBD2; j_gene: TRBJ2-2; abundance: many; v_gene: TRBV7-3; len: 16
CDR3aa: CASTWQGSGANVLTF; CDR3nt: TGTGCCAGCACGTGGCAGGGTTCTGGGGCCAACGTCCTGACTTTC; d_gene: NA; j_gene: TRBJ2-6; abundance: many; v_gene: TRBV11-1; len: 15
CDR3aa: CAWGSTGNTIYF; CDR3nt: TGTGCCTGGGGCAGCACTGGAAACACCATATATTTT; d_gene: NA; j_gene: TRBJ1-3; abundance: many; v_gene: TRBV30; len: 12
CDR3aa: CASSQLWASTTDTQYF; CDR3nt: TGTGCCAGCAGCCAACTTTGGGCCTCCACCACAGATACGCAGTATTTT; d_gene: NA; j_gene: TRBJ2-3; abundance: many; v_gene: TRBV4-2; len: 16
CDR3aa: CASSYSKQIYEQYF; CDR3nt: TGTGCCAGCAGTTACTCGAAGCAGATCTACGAGCAGTACTTC; d_gene: NA; j_gene: TRBJ2-7; abundance: many; v_gene: TRBV6-5; len: 14
CDR3aa: CASSRPGPYEQYF; CDR3nt: TGTGCCAGCAGTCGACCGGGACCCTACGAGCAGTACTTC; d_gene: NA; j_gene: TRBJ2-7; abundance: many; v_gene: TRBV28; len: 13
CDR3aa: CSAKELQREIDYERVLTF; CDR3nt: TGCAGTGCTAAGGAGCTACAGCGGGAGATTGACTACGAACGCGTCCTGACTTTC; d_gene: TRBD2; j_gene: TRBJ2-6; abundance: many; v_gene: TRBV20-1; len: 18
CDR3aa: CASSSGTSGPYEQYF; CDR3nt: TGTGCCAGCAGTTCCGGGACTAGCGGTCCCTACGAGCAGTACTTC; d_gene: TRBD2; j_gene: TRBJ2-7; abundance: NA; v_gene: TRBV6-5; len: 15
CDR3aa: CSARVGRDDSGEQFF; CDR3nt: TGCAGTGCTAGGGTCGGGAGGGACGATTCTGGTGAGCAGTTCTTC; d_gene: TRBD2; j_gene: TRBJ2-1; abundance: many; v_gene: TRBV20-1; len: 15
CDR3aa: CASSSIGQGGNEQFF; CDR3nt: TGTGCCAGCAGCTCAATCGGACAGGGGGGTAATGAGCAGTTCTTC; d_gene: TRBD1; j_gene: TRBJ2-1; abundance: few; v_gene: TRBV9; len: 15
CDR3aa: CASSQVVQVAAKDTQYF; CDR3nt: TGCGCCAGCAGCCAAGTGGTGCAAGTGGCAGCTAAGGATACGCAGTATTTT; d_gene: NA; j_gene: TRBJ2-3; abundance: many; v_gene: TRBV4-1; len: 17
CDR3aa: CASSPDWVNYNEQFF; CDR3nt: TGTGCCAGCAGCCCAGACTGGGTCAATTACAATGAGCAGTTCTTC; d_gene: NA; j_gene: TRBJ2-1; abundance: many; v_gene: TRBV27; len: 15
CDR3aa: CASSPPRAGLMNTEAFF; CDR3nt: TGTGCCAGCTCACCACCGCGGGCAGGGCTAATGAACACTGAAGCTTTCTTT; d_gene: NA; j_gene: TRBJ1-1; abundance: few; v_gene: TRBV18; len: 17
CDR3aa: CASRDRQAGANVLTF; CDR3nt: TGTGCCAGCAGAGATAGACAGGCTGGGGCCAACGTCCTGACTTTC; d_gene: NA; j_gene: TRBJ2-6; abundance: NA; v_gene: TRBV2; len: 15
CDR3aa: CASSQGSTNYGYTF; CDR3nt: TGCGCCAGCAGCCAAGGGTCTACTAACTATGGCTACACCTTC; d_gene: NA; j_gene: TRBJ1-2; abundance: NA; v_gene: TRBV4-3; len: 14
CDR3aa: CASSPRDQPQHF; CDR3nt: TGTGCCAGCAGCCCCCGCGATCAGCCCCAGCATTTT; d_gene: NA; j_gene: TRBJ1-5; abundance: NA; v_gene: TRBV13; len: 12
CDR3aa: CASSVQGEGTEAFF; CDR3nt: TGTGCCAGCAGCGTACAGGGGGAGGGCACTGAAGCTTTCTTT; d_gene: TRBD1; j_gene: TRBJ1-1; abundance: many; v_gene: TRBV9; len: 14
CDR3aa: CASSPTGQQNTEAFF; CDR3nt: TGTGCCAGCAGCCCGACTGGACAGCAAAACACTGAAGCTTTCTTT; d_gene: NA; j_gene: TRBJ1-1; abundance: NA; v_gene: TRBV12-3/TRBV12-4; len: 15
CDR3aa: CASSLLEGPETGELFF; CDR3nt: TGTGCCAGCAGCTTACTGGAGGGTCCGGAAACCGGGGAGCTGTTTTTT; d_gene: NA; j_gene: TRBJ2-2; abundance: many; v_gene: TRBV7-6; len: 16
CDR3aa: CASSLETAGSYEQYF; CDR3nt: TGTGCCAGCAGCTTAGAGACGGCAGGCTCCTACGAGCAGTACTTC; d_gene: NA; j_gene: TRBJ2-7; abundance: few; v_gene: TRBV7-9; len: 15
CDR3aa: CASSHRGRTQETQYF; CDR3nt: TGTGCCAGCAGTCACAGGGGGCGGACCCAAGAGACCCAGTACTTC; d_gene: TRBD1; j_gene: TRBJ2-5; abundance: many; v_gene: TRBV28; len: 15
CDR3aa: CSVGGKRDSASTDTQYF; CDR3nt: TGCAGCGTTGGAGGGAAGCGGGACTCGGCTAGCACAGATACGCAGTATTTT; d_gene: TRBD2; j_gene: TRBJ2-3; abundance: many; v_gene: TRBV29-1; len: 17
CDR3aa: CASSLTSSYNEQFF; CDR3nt: TGTGCCAGCAGCTTAACTAGCTCCTACAATGAGCAGTTCTTC; d_gene: NA; j_gene: TRBJ2-1; abundance: NA; v_gene: TRBV7-9; len: 14
CDR3aa: CASSPSGRRGDTDTQYF; CDR3nt: TGTGCCAGCAGTCCCAGCGGGAGGAGGGGTGACACAGATACGCAGTATTTT; d_gene: TRBD2; j_gene: TRBJ2-3; abundance: many; v_gene: TRBV28; len: 17
CDR3aa: CASSTGLAGDFSTDTQYF; CDR3nt: TGTGCCAGTAGTACGGGACTAGCGGGGGACTTTAGCACAGATACGCAGTATTTT; d_gene: TRBD2; j_gene: TRBJ2-3; abundance: many; v_gene: TRBV19; len: 18
CDR3aa: CASSPPPGSGNTIYF; CDR3nt: TGTGCCAGCAGCCCCCCACCCGGATCTGGAAACACCATATATTTT; d_gene: NA; j_gene: TRBJ1-3; abundance: many; v_gene: TRBV7-9; len: 15
CDR3aa: CASSPLDRTEQTEAFF; CDR3nt: TGTGCCAGCTCACCGCTAGACAGAACCGAACAGACTGAAGCTTTCTTT; d_gene: NA; j_gene: TRBJ1-1; abundance: few; v_gene: TRBV18; len: 16